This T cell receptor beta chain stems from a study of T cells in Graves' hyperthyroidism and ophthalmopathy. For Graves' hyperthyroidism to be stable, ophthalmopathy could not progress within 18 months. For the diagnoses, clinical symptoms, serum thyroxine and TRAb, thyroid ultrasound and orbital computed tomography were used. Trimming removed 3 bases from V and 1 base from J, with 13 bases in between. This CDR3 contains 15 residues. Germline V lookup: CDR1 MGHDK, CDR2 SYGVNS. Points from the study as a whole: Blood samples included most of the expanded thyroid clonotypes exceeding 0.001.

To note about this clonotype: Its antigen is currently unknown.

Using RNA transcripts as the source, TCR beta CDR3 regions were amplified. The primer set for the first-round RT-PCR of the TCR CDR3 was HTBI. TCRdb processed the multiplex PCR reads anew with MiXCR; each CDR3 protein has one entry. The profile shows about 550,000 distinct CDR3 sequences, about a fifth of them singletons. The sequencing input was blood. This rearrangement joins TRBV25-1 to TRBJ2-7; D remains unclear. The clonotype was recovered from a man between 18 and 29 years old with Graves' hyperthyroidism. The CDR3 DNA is TGTGCCAGCAGTGATGGAACAGTGCTTTCCTACGAGCAGTACTTC. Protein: CASSDGTVLSYEQYF.